The 19 T cell receptor beta chains below were found in one sample sequenced in a study of cytomegalovirus exposure and HLA in healthy donors. Use of 60 Vbeta and 13 Jbeta primers characterized the PCR. Produced via immunoSEQ multiplex PCR; TCRdb's table is partial and in-frame only. Of 150,000 to 180,000 clones listed, around 80% are singletons. The material sequenced was PBMCs. These receptor sequences come from a woman between 40 and 55 years old in good health and CMV-seropositive.

This chain links TRBV15 with TRBJ2-7; 9 bases are shared with TRBD1. J gave up 2 bases and V 2 bases, and 4 bases lay outside the gene matches. Germline V gene data show CDR1 as LNHNV and CDR2 as YYDKDF (reference sequence). The CDR3 runs 15 residues. CDR3 in DNA: TGTGCCACCAGCAGATACGGACAGGGGCCCTACGAGCAGTACTTC. Its translation: CATSRYGQGPYEQYF. The whole variable domain, remainder taken from reference TRBV15 and TRBJ2-7, is DAMVIQNPRYQVTQFGKPVTLSCSQTLNHNVMYWYQQKSSQAPKLLFHYYDKDFNNEADTPDNFQSRRPNTSFCFLDIRSPGLGDTAMYLCATSRYGQGPYEQYFGPGTRLTVT.

The V and J genes are TRBV30 and TRBJ2-2, with 11 bases aligning to TRBD1. The germline V gene has CDR1 GTSNPN and CDR2 SVGIG (reference sequence). The CDR3 extends over 14 amino acids. V gave up 5 bases and J gave up 6 bases; unmatched junction bases: 5. The CDR3 nucleotides are TGTGCCTGGCGGAGGACAGGGGGCGCCGGGGAGCTGTTTTTT. Protein product: CAWRRTGGAGELFF.

The chain has TRBV27 and TRBJ2-1; D perhaps matches TRBD2 (5 bases). The CDR3 loop spans 16 amino acids. Germline CDR1 and CDR2: MNHEY and SMNVEV (reference sequence). V dropped 5 bases and J dropped 0 bases, with 14 bases sitting between them. The CDR3 nucleotides are TGTGCCAGCAGTCCACTCGGGGTTAGCTCCTACAATGAGCAGTTCTTC. Translation: CASSPLGVSSYNEQFF.

The gene calls are TRBV25-1 and TRBJ2-7, with TRBD2 as a possible D gene (6 bases). From germline, CDR1 is MGHDK and CDR2 SYGVNS. CDR3 length: 16 amino acids. Between the trimmed V and J ends, which lost 5 bases and 6 bases, there was a span of 23 bases. In DNA form, the CDR3 reads TGTGCCAGCAGTCCCTTCGAGGAGGGGACGGGCCTCGAGCAGTACTTC. Amino acids: CASSPFEEGTGLEQYF.

The chain has TRBV5-1 and TRBJ2-7; the match to TRBD1 covers 8 bases. Germline lookup yields CDR1 SGHRS and CDR2 YFSETQ. V trimming: 4 bases; J trimming: 6 bases; junction bases outside the gene matches: 9. The CDR3 is 14 amino acids. The CDR3 coding sequence is TGCGCCAGCAGCGTCGACAGGGGATTCGCCGAGCAGTACTTC. It translates to CASSVDRGFAEQYF.

The table lists this clone with a count of one. The chain recombines TRBV5-8 with TRBJ2-2, with 7 positions matching TRBD1. Looked up from germline, CDR1 is SGHTS and CDR2 is YDEGEE. The CDR3 extends over 14 amino acids. The trim removed 5 bases at V and 3 bases at J, leaving 4 bases unmatched. CDR3 loop: CASRLDRDTGELFF. In nucleotides, the CDR3 is TGTGCCAGCAGATTAGACAGGGACACCGGGGAGCTGTTTTTT.

The chain joins TRBV28 to TRBJ1-2; 8 bases agree with TRBD1. Germline CDR1 MDHEN, CDR2 SYDVKM. CDR3 length: 12 amino acids. Trimming at V came to 7 bases and at J to 5 bases, leaving 3 bases not matched to a gene. CDR3 coding DNA: TGTGCCAGCAATACAGGGGGGTATGGCTACACCTTC. Protein: CASNTGGYGYTF.

This chain connects TRBV10-3 to TRBJ2-3; TRBD2 is a possible D gene (6 bases). V gave up 8 bases and J gave up 3 bases, with 12 bases separating them. The CDR3 runs 13 residues. CDR1 is ENHRY, CDR2 SYGVKD, per germline. CDR3 sequence reads: CAIGRLETDTQYF. CDR3 bases: TGTGCCATCGGCCGACTAGAAACAGATACGCAGTATTTT.

The V gene is TRBV30, the J gene TRBJ2-4, with a possible D match to TRBD1 (5 bases). The CDR3 extends over 14 amino acids. V was pared by 3 bases and J by 3 bases, with 12 bases between. Germline lookup yields CDR1 GTSNPN and CDR2 SVGIG (reference sequence). For the CDR3, the DNA is TGTGCCTGGAGCAGTGGACACCTCAAAAACATTCAGTACTTC. Translation gives CAWSSGHLKNIQYF. Looking up the rest from reference TRBV30 and TRBJ2-4 gives the full variable domain: SQTIHQWPATLVQPVGSPLSLECTVEGTSNPNLYWYRQAAGRGLQLLFYSVGIGQISSEVPQNLSASRPQDRQFILSSKKLLLSDSGFYLCAWSSGHLKNIQYFGAGTRLSVL.

The chain combines TRBV13 with TRBJ2-6, with a tentative D call TRBD2 (6 bases). Germline CDR1 is PRHDT and CDR2 is FYEKMQ (reference sequence). Trimming cost V 5 bases and J 0 bases, with 26 bases left between them. The CDR3 length is 21 residues. The CDR3 DNA reads TGTGCCAGCAGCCCGGAGGGGATCAGGGACGTAATACTCTCTGGGGCCAACGTCCTGACTTTC. It yields the protein CASSPEGIRDVILSGANVLTF. The variable domain in full, completed from reference TRBV13 and TRBJ2-6, reads AAGVIQSPRHLIKEKRETATLKCYPIPRHDTVYWYQQGPGQDPQFLISFYEKMQSDKGSIPDRFSAQQFSDYHSELNMSSLELGDSALYFCASSPEGIRDVILSGANVLTFGAGSRLTVL.

This clone has a handful of counts. The chain couples TRBV5-1 to TRBJ2-7; D remains ambiguous. The CDR3 loop spans 11 amino acids. Germline loops: CDR1 SGHRS, CDR2 YFSETQ. V was cut by 4 bases and J by 3 bases, with 5 bases left in between. The CDR3 sequence: CASSNFYEQYF. CDR3 nucleotides: TGCGCCAGCAGCAACTTCTACGAGCAGTACTTC.

V usage is TRBV11-3 and J usage is TRBJ2-7; D remains ambiguous. Trimming removed 3 bases at V and 5 bases at J, with 8 bases between. The CDR3 sequence is 12 residues long. Per the germline V gene, CDR1 is SGHNT and CDR2 is YENEEA. The CDR3 region is CASSFSGHEQYF. In nucleotides, the CDR3 is TGTGCCAGCAGCTTTTCTGGGCACGAGCAGTACTTC. Complete variable domain (other parts from reference TRBV11-3 and TRBJ2-7): EAGVVQSPRYKIIEKKQPVAFWCNPISGHNTLYWYLQNLGQGPELLIRYENEEAVDDSQLPKDRFSAERLKGVDSTLKIQPAELGDSAVYLCASSFSGHEQYFGPGTRLTVT.

V and J are TRBV18 and TRBJ2-5, with 8 nucleotides matching TRBD1. The V and J ends lost 7 bases and 5 bases, in that order; junction bases with no gene match: 9. The CDR3 length is 14 residues. Germline loops: CDR1 KGHSH, CDR2 LQKENI. In DNA form, the CDR3 reads TGTGCCAGCTTTACAGACAGGGGCAGTGAGACCCAGTACTTC. It translates to CASFTDRGSETQYF. The variable domain in full, with the rest retrieved from reference TRBV18 and TRBJ2-5, is NAGVMQNPRHLVRRRGQEARLRCSPMKGHSHVYWYRQLPEEGLKFMVYLQKENIIDESGMPKERFSAEFPKEGPSILRIQQVVRGDSAAYFCASFTDRGSETQYFGPGTRLLVL.

The genes are TRBV14 and TRBJ1-4; D possibly corresponds to TRBD1 (5 bases). This CDR3 is 16 amino acids long. V lost 1 base to trimming and J lost 0 bases, with 9 bases between them. CDR1 is SGHDN, CDR2 FVKESK, per germline. CDR3: CASSQGQLATNEKLFF. For the CDR3, the DNA is TGTGCCAGCAGCCAAGGACAGCTAGCAACTAATGAAAAACTGTTTTTT.

The chain recombines TRBV11-3 with TRBJ1-1; D might be TRBD1 (5 bases). CDR3 length: 13 residues. V was trimmed by 1 base and J by 5 bases, leaving 8 bases between them. Germline CDR1 and CDR2: SGHNT and YENEEA. DNA of the CDR3: TGTGCCAGCAGCTTAGTAGCAGGGACTGAAGCTTTCTTT. Amino acids: CASSLVAGTEAFF.

The rearrangement links TRBV10-1 to TRBJ1-1; TRBD1 aligns across 8 bases. CDR1 is WNHNN and CDR2 is SYGVQD in the germline V gene (reference sequence). The CDR3 extends over 15 amino acids. V shed 9 bases, J shed 5 bases, and the junction held 14 bases outside the gene matches. Here the CDR3 reads CASSPGQESLTEAFF. The CDR3 bases are TGCGCCAGTTCTCCGGGACAGGAATCATTAACTGAAGCTTTCTTT.

The table lists this clone with a few counts. CDR3 in DNA: TGTGCCAGCAGCGTAGCGGCTAGCGGGAGAGGCGAGCAGTACTTC. It encodes CASSVAASGRGEQYF. V is TRBV9 and J is TRBJ2-7; TRBD2 aligns across 10 bases. V shed 0 bases, J shed 6 bases, and the junction held 6 bases outside the gene matches. Germline values: CDR1 SGDLS, CDR2 YYNGEE. CDR3 length: 15 amino acids.

The genes are TRBV6-5 and TRBJ2-1, with a possible D match to TRBD2 (6 bases). V lost 8 bases, J lost 0 bases, and 11 bases lay in between. CDR1 is MNHEY and CDR2 is SVGAGI in the germline V gene. The CDR3 length is 14 residues. In nucleotides, the CDR3 is TGTGCCAGCGGACTAACTTACTCCTACAATGAGCAGTTCTTC. Protein product: CASGLTYSYNEQFF.

The J gene is TRBJ2-5, the V gene TRBV28, with D unresolved. Germline values: CDR1 MDHEN, CDR2 SYDVKM. The CDR3 is 14 amino acids. The V and J ends lost 5 bases and 2 bases respectively, with 12 bases between them. CDR3 sequence (DNA): TGTGCCAGCAGTCAAGACACACCGCAAGAGACCCAGTACTTC. This gives the protein CASSQDTPQETQYF. The complete variable domain, with remaining parts taken from reference TRBV28 and TRBJ2-5, reads DVKVTQSSRYLVKRTGEKVFLECVQDMDHENMFWYRQDPGLGLRLIYFSYDVKMKEKGDIPEGYSVSREKKERFSLILESASTNQTSMYLCASSQDTPQETQYFGPGTRLLVL.